The next 7 T cell receptor beta chains were all read from a single sample in a study of T cell responses to AZD1222 COVID-19 vaccine. Clones were read by immunoSEQ multiplex PCR, and TCRdb kept only the in-frame ones, dropping some. This table holds under 300,000 clones, more than 80% found once. Source: peripheral blood, taken on day 0 of AZD1222 vaccination. All receptors derive from an adult in good health.

This clone turned up a few times. The V call is TRBV12-3 or TRBV12-4, the J call TRBJ2-1; D gene uncertain. The V and J ends lost 2 bases and 12 bases respectively, with 5 bases between them. This CDR3 region has 10 residues. The CDR3 region is CASSLNRQFF. The CDR3 DNA follows: TGTGCCAGCAGTTTAAATCGGCAGTTCTTC.

J is TRBJ2-1 and V is TRBV5-1; D might be TRBD1 (6 bases). This CDR3 contains 14 residues. V lost 0 bases, J lost 8 bases, and 12 bases lay in between. Per the germline V gene, CDR1 is SGHRS and CDR2 is YFSETQ. In nucleotides, the CDR3 is TGCGCCAGCAGCTTGGATCAGGGGTGGGATGAGCAGTTCTTC. It translates to CASSLDQGWDEQFF.

The V and J genes are TRBV18 and TRBJ1-1, with D possibly matching TRBD1 (5 bases). Trimming stripped 3 bases from V and 1 base from J, with 12 bases between. CDR3 length: 15 amino acids. From germline, CDR1 is KGHSH and CDR2 LQKENI. The CDR3 DNA reads as TGTGCCAGCTCACCGGGGCTGGGCTCGAACACTGAAGCTTTCTTT. Translation gives CASSPGLGSNTEAFF.

The chain combines TRBV11-2 with TRBJ2-1, with D perhaps matching TRBD2 (5 bases). The V end lost 2 bases, the J end lost 2 bases, and 16 bases lay between the germline ends. This CDR3 contains 17 residues. In germline, CDR1 is SGHAT, CDR2 FQNNGV. CDR3 amino acids: CASSLMASPEPYNEQFF. Written as DNA, the CDR3 is TGTGCCAGCAGCTTAATGGCTAGCCCTGAGCCCTACAATGAGCAGTTCTTC.

This sequence joins TRBV6-1 and TRBJ2-1; D remains unclear. CDR3 length equals 11 residues. Trimming shortened V by 2 bases and J by 9 bases, and 5 bases separated the two germline ends. Germline CDR1 reads MNHNS; CDR2 reads SASEGT. The CDR3 region is CASSEIREQFF. The CDR3 region has the DNA TGTGCCAGCAGTGAAATCCGTGAGCAGTTCTTC.

The V and J genes are TRBV2 and TRBJ1-6; 8 bases agree with TRBD1. Germline-derived CDR1 and CDR2 are SNHLY and FYNNEI. The trim removed 9 bases at V and 9 bases at J, leaving 7 bases unmatched. CDR3 length equals 13 residues. This CDR3 reads CASEGQALSPLHF. CDR3 DNA: TGTGCCAGTGAGGGACAGGCGCTTTCACCCCTCCACTTT.

V gene TRBV28 combines with J gene TRBJ2-7; a weak D match, TRBD1 (6 bases). Germline V CDR1 and CDR2: MDHEN, SYDVKM. V lost 8 bases, J lost 6 bases, and 26 bases lay in between. There are 16 residues in the CDR3. The CDR3 protein is CASGQLTYRGSREQYF. In DNA, the CDR3 is TGTGCCAGCGGACAATTAACATATAGGGGGTCTCGCGAGCAGTACTTC. Full variable domain (remainder filled in from reference TRBV28 and TRBJ2-7): DVKVTQSSRYLVKRTGEKVFLECVQDMDHENMFWYRQDPGLGLRLIYFSYDVKMKEKGDIPEGYSVSREKKERFSLILESASTNQTSMYLCASGQLTYRGSREQYFGPGTRLTVT.